The clone carrying this TCR beta chain was recorded only once. It was during active infection that Seattle patients were enrolled and then longitudinally followed. Original analysis: Amplifying reference gene primers gave estimates of nucleated cell counts. Profiling relied on immunoSEQ multiplex PCR, and the TCRdb table lists in-frame clones only, not all of them. The D gene and trimming were derived from the DNA, and the V and J assignments and clone size from that table. This table has about 52,000 clones, about four fifths appearing once. The data belong to a study of blood T cell repertoires in COVID-19. Germline-derived CDR1 and CDR2 are MNHNS and SASEGT. The CDR3 has 16 residues. V was shortened by 2 bases and J by 8 bases, with 18 bases between the two germline ends.

The source is a woman over 75 with COVID-19, enrolled during active disease. The sequenced sample consisted of peripheral blood. The rearrangement joins TRBV6-1 to TRBJ1-4; D is unclear. CDR3 nucleotide sequence: TGTGCCAGCAGTGAATCGCCCGGCCCCCAGAGGGAAAAACTGTTTTTT. It codes for CASSESPGPQREKLFF.